The sample holds many counts of the clone carrying this TCR beta chain. Its specificity is not known. This record comes from a study of T cells in Graves' hyperthyroidism and ophthalmopathy. Study-wide points: Most thyroid clonotypes expanded above 0.001 appeared in blood too.

This CDR3 has 16 amino acids. With V trimmed by 3 bases and J by 1 base, 5 bases remained unmatched. Germline-derived CDR1 and CDR2 are SGHDT and YYEEEE. Amplified TCR beta CDR3 regions derived from RNA transcripts. The study used the HTBI primer set for a first-round RT-PCR of the TCR CDR3. From the multiplex PCR reads, TCRdb called clonotypes with MiXCR, one entry per CDR3 protein. The profile shows approximately 300,000 distinct CDR3 sequences, approximately 15% of them singletons. The chain carries TRBV5-6 and TRBJ2-1, with 9 bases matching TRBD2. The receptor was derived from a man younger than 45 with Graves' hyperthyroidism. The sequencing sample was made of blood. The CDR3: CASSWRAGGSYNEQFF. CDR3 sequence (DNA): TGTGCCAGCAGCTGGAGAGCGGGAGGTTCCTACAATGAGCAGTTCTTC. Variable domain in full (rest from reference TRBV5-6 and TRBJ2-1): DAGVTQSPTHLIKTRGQQVTLRCSPKSGHDTVSWYQQALGQGPQFIFQYYEEEERQRGNFPDRFSGHQFPNYSSELNVNALLLGDSALYLCASSWRAGGSYNEQFFGPGTRLTVL.